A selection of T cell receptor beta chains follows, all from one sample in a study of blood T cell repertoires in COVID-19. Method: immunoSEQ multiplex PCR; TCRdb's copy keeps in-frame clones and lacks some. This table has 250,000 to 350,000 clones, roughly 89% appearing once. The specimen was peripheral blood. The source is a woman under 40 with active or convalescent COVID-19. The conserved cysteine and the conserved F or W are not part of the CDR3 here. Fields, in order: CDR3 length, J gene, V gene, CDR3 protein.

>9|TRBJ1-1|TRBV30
AWREEIEAF
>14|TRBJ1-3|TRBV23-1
ASSQWTHGSGNTIY
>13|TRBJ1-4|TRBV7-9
ASSPRRGPNEKLF
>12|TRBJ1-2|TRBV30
AWSVKIQVYGYT
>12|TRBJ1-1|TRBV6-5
ASSYSTLSGEAF
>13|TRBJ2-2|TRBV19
ASSLPGGNTGELF
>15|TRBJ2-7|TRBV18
ASSPRLPGQGGEEQY
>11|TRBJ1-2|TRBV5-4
ASSLGTDYGYT
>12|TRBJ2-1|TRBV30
AWSGGGDPDEQF
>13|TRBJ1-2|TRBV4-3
ASSHDRGTGYGYT
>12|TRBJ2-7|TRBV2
ASSRDRATYEQY
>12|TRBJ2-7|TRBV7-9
ASSFGTAAYEQY
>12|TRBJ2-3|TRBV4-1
ASSQRSGADTQY
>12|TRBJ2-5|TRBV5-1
ASRPVLSSETQY
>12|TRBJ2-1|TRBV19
ASSIYRGGNEQF
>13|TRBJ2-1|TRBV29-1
SVRTPSGIYNEQF
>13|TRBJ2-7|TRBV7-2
ASSLVGGISYEQY
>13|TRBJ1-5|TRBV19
ASSIGGRIGQPQH
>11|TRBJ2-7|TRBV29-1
SVQDRGPYEQY
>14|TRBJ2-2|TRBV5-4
ASSRGIVSSAGELF
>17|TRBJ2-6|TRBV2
ASSTRRGAISSGANVLT
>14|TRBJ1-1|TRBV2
ASSVRDRGRDTEAF
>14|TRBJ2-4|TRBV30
AWSVGQGNTKNIQY
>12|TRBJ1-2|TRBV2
ASSAWSAGYGYT
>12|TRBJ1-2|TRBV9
ASSRQGASDGYT
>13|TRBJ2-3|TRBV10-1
ASSHRDRNTDTQY
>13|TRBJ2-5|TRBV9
ASSVEGARGETQY
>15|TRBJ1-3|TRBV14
ASSPRTGGFGGNTIY
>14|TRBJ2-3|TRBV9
ASSDQAGEGTDTQY
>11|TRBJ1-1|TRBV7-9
ASSTGQGAEAF
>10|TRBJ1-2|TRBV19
ASSQGTYGYT
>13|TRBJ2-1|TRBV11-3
ASSVGLAGGHEQF
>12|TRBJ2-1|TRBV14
ASSPPPGYNEQF
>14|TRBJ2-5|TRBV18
ASSPGQGVGRETQY
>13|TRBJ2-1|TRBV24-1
ATSDAGARGNEQF
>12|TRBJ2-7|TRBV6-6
ASSSGGRPGEQY
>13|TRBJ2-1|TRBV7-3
ASSPPGLAVNEQF
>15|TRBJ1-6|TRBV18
ASSPMAVVGDNSPLH
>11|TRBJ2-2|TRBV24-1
ATSVGETGELF
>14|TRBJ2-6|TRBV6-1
ASSEVSGGGANVLT
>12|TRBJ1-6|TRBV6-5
ASSYSGVGSPLH
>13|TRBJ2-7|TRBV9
ASSSYSDSSYEQY
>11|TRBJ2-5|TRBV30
AWRWRGQETQY
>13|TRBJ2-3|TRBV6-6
ASRIAGSNLDTQY
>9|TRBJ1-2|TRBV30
AWSDPDLET
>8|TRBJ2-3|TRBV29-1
SAYTDTQY
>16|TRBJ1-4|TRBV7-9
ASSLEIGQGARNEKLF
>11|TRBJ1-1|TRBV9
ASTGGGDTEAF
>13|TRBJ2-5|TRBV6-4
ASSDSIGGQETQY
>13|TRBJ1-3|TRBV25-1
ASSDTTGSGNTIY
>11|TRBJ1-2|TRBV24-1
ATSLGKNYGYT
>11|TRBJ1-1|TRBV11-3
ASSRDRGTEAF